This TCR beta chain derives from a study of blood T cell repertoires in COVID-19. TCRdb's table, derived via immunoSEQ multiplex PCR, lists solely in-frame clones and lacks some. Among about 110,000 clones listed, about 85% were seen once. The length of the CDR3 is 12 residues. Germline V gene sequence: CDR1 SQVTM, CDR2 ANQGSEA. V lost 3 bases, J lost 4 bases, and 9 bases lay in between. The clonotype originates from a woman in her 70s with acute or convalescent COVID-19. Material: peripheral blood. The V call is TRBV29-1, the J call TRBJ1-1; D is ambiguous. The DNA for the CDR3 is TGCAGCGTTGATGAGGGAGGCACTGAAGCTTTCTTT. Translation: CSVDEGGTEAFF.